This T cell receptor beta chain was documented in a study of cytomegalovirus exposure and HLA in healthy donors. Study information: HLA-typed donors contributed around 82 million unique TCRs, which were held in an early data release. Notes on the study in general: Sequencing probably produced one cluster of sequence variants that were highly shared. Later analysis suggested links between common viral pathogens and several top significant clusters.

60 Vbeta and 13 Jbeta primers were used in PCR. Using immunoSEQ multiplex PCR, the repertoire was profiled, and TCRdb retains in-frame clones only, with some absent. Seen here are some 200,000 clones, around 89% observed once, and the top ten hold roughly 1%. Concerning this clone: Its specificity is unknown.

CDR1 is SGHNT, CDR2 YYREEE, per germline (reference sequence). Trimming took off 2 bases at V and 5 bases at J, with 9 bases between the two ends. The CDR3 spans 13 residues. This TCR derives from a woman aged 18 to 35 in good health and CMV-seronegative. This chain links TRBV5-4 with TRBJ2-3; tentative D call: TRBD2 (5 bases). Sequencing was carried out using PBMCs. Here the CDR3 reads CASSFREGDTQYF. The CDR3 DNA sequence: TGTGCCAGCAGCTTCCGAGAGGGAGATACGCAGTATTTT. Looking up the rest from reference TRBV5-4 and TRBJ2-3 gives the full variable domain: ETGVTQSPTHLIKTRGQQVTLRCSSQSGHNTVSWYQQALGQGPQFIFQYYREEENGRGNFPPRFSGLQFPNYSSELNVNALELDDSALYLCASSFREGDTQYFGPGTRLTVL.